The TCR beta chain under discussion was sequenced for a study of T cell repertoires in cytomegalovirus infection. Study in general: Public TCR beta signatures were indicative of both CMV infection and a matching HLA type. Study-level results: Predominance within the ex vivo response was attributable to HLA-C-restricted CMV-specific TCR beta clonotypes.

As regards this clonotype: The target antigen is unknown.

TCRdb re-called the reads with MiXCR, one entry per CDR3 protein. Among 650,000 to 900,000 distinct CDR3 sequences, approximately 29% were seen once, and the ten largest hold approximately 13%. V was trimmed by 2 bases and J by 4 bases, leaving 17 bases between them. Germline CDR1 reads SGHVS; CDR2 reads FQNEAQ. The CDR3 totals 16 residues. This chain uses TRBV7-8 with TRBJ2-5; unclear D gene. The TCR comes from a human donor in good health (CMV status not recorded). Some clones in this sample may be carry-over from other donors' samples. The sequences come from cultured CD8+ T cells from PBMCs, collected from culture after CMV antigen stimulation. CDR3 sequence (DNA): TGTGCCAGCAGCTTAAATGATGAGGCCCGCCGAGAGACCCAGTACTTC. This translates into CASSLNDEARRETQYF. Looking up the rest from reference TRBV7-8 and TRBJ2-5 gives the full variable domain: GAGVSQSPRYKVAKRGQDVALRCDPISGHVSLFWYQQALGQGPEFLTYFQNEAQLDKSGLPSDRFFAERPEGSVSTLKIQRTQQEDSAVYLCASSLNDEARRETQYFGPGTRLLVL.